Listed here is a single T cell receptor beta chain. The antigen is undetermined. The CDR3 runs 13 residues. V gave up 8 bases and J gave up 7 bases; unmatched junction bases: 8. Germline V CDR1 and CDR2: DFQATT, SNEGSKA (reference sequence). This sample is part of a study of CD8 T cells in Susac syndrome. Study as a whole: Susac syndrome patients were untreated, on corticosteroids with some adding intravenous immunoglobulin, or on intravenous immunoglobulin only. Broader study findings: The study conceded that relatively few individuals underwent its TCR sequencing and HLA analysis.

Random hexamers were used to reverse transcribe the RNA input (roughly 0.5 to 1 ug). With immunoSEQ multiplex PCR, TCR beta CDR3 was amplified across 54 Vbeta and 13 Jbeta. A single record per CDR3 protein comes from TCRdb applying MiXCR to the immunoSEQ multiplex PCR reads. This table has about 90,000 distinct CDR3 sequences, about 96% appearing once. The sequenced material came from CD8+ T cells from PBMCs. This clonotype was sampled from a human donor with Susac syndrome. J is TRBJ2-3 and V is TRBV20-1, with TRBD2 matching over 11 bases. The CDR3 DNA follows: TGCAGTTTGACTAGCGGGGTACGAAATACGCAGTATTTT. Protein product: CSLTSGVRNTQYF.